The clone carrying this TCR beta chain showed up just a few times. Its antigen is as yet unknown. A 5'RACE reaction primed in the constant segment made cDNA libraries of TCR alpha and TCR beta, and these carried sample barcodes and UMIs. MiXCR, applied by TCRdb to the 5' RACE reads, yields one record per CDR3 protein. The sample yields approximately 490,000 distinct CDR3 sequences, approximately 20% seen once. These data belong to a study of T-cell memory formation after mild COVID-19. Study-wide background: The two donors had largely donor-specific TCR clusters.

V lost 5 bases and J 4 bases, leaving 17 bases between the germline ends. The CDR3 extends over 15 amino acids. The germline V gene encodes CDR1 MNHEY and CDR2 SVGEGT. Whole-study results and caveats: Of the contracting clones, CD4+ ones lay mainly in CM and EM, and CD8+ ones in EMRA.

This chain links TRBV6-2 or TRBV6-3 with TRBJ2-5; no definite D call. The sequence derives from an adult woman who had mild COVID-19 (a few samples of this study predate the infection). Cell type and time point are not known. Material for sequencing was PBMCs or a T cell subset sorted from them (not recorded which). The CDR3, as DNA: TGTGCCAGCAGTCAGCCTTTGGGGAAAGGAGAGACCCAGTACTTC. It translates to CASSQPLGKGETQYF.